This T cell receptor beta chain derives from a study of a mutant IDH1 vaccine in newly diagnosed glioma. Study-level background: The sex distribution of treated patients was 62.5% male and roughly 40% female, with a mean age of 40.4 years. In the visit schedule, V12 fell in week 35, while V13 fell in week 47.

Clones were sequenced by immunoSEQ multiplex PCR, and TCRdb holds only the in-frame ones, with some missing. The data show tens of thousands of clones, with 76% seen just once and 12% held by the top ten. Trimming cost V 4 bases and J 1 base, with 10 bases left between them. The CDR3 is made up of 14 amino acids. CDR1 is SEHNR and CDR2 is FQNEAQ in the germline V gene (reference sequence). As for this clone: What it binds is not known.

Time point specified: week 35, safety follow-up. Each dose delivered 300 ug of mutant IDH1 20-mer peptide subcutaneously with imiquimod. Donors' newly diagnosed IDH1-mutant WHO grade 3 or 4 astrocytomas lacked nuclear ATRX. The chain joins TRBV7-9 to TRBJ1-1, with TRBD1 as a possible D gene (6 bases). The sample was PBMCs, taken from a glioma patient whose treatment included an IDH1 peptide vaccine. The sequence derives from a man aged 40-49 years with glioma. For the CDR3, the DNA is TGTGCCAGCAGCTCAACGACAGGGAACACTGAAGCTTTCTTT. This encodes CASSSTTGNTEAFF.